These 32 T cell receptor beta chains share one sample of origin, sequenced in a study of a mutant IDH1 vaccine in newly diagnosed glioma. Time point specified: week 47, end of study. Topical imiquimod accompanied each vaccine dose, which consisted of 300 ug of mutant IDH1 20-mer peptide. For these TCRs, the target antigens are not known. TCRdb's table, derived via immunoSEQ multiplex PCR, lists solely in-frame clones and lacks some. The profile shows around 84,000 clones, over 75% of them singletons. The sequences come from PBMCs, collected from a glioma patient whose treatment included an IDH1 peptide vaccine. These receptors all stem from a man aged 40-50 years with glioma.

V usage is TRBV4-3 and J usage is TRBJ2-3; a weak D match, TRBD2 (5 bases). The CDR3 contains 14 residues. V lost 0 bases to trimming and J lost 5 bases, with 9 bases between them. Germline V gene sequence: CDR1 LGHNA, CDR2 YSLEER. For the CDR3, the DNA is TGCGCCAGCAGCCAAGAGAGTGGAGGAGATACGCAGTATTTT. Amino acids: CASSQESGGDTQYF.

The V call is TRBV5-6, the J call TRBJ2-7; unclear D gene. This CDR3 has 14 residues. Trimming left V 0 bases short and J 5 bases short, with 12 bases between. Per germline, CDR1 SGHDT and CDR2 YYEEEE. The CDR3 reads CASSLVGATHEQYF. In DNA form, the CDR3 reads TGTGCCAGCAGCTTGGTTGGAGCCACGCACGAGCAGTACTTC.

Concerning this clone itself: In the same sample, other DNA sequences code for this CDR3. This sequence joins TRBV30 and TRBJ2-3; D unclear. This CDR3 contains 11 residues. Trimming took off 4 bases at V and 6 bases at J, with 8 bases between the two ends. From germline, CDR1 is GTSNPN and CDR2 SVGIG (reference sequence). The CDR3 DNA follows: TGTGCCTGGACCCCACGGGATACGCAGTATTTT. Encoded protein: CAWTPRDTQYF.

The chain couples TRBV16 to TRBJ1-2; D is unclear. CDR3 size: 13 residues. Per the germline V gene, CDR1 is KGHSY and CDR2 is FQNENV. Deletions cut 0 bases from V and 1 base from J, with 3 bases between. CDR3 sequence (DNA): TGTGCCAGCAGCCAATCCCTTAACTATGGCTACACCTTC. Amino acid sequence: CASSQSLNYGYTF.

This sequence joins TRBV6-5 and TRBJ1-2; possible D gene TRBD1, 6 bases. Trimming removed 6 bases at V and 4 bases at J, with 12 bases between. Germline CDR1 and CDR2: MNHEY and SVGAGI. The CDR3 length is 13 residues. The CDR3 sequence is CASSRGAFYGYTF. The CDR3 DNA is TGTGCCAGCAGCCGGGGGGCCTTCTATGGCTACACCTTC.

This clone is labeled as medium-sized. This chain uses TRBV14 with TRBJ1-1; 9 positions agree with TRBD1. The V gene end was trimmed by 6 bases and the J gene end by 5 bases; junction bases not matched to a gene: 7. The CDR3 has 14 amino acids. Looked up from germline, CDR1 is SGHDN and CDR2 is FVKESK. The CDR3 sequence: CASSPTGGKTEAFF. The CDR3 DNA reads TGTGCCAGCAGTCCAACAGGGGGCAAGACTGAAGCTTTCTTT. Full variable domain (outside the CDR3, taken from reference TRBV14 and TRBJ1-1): EAGVTQFPSHSVIEKGQTVTLRCDPISGHDNLYWYRRVMGKEIKFLLHFVKESKQDESGMPNNRFLAERTGGTYSTLKVQPAELEDSGVYFCASSPTGGKTEAFFGQGTRLTVV.

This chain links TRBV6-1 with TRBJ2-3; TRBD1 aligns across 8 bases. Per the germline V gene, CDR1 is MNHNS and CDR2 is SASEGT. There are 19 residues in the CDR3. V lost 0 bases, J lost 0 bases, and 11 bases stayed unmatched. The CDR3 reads CASSEAEGQAKRSTDTQYF. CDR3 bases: TGTGCCAGCAGTGAAGCGGAGGGACAGGCAAAGAGAAGCACAGATACGCAGTATTTT.

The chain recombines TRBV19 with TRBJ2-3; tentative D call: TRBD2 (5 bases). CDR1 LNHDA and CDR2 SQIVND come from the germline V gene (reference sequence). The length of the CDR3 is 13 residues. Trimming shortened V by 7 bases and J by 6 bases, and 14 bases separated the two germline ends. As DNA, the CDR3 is TGTGCCAGTAAGGACGGGGTCGGGGATACGCAGTATTTT. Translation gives CASKDGVGDTQYF.

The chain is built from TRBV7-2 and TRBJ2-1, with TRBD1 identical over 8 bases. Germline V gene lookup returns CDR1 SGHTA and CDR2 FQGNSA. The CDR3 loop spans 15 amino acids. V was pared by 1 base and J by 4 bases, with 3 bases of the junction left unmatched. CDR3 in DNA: TGTGCCAGCAGCTTAGACCGACAGGGGTACAATGAGCAGTTCTTC. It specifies CASSLDRQGYNEQFF.

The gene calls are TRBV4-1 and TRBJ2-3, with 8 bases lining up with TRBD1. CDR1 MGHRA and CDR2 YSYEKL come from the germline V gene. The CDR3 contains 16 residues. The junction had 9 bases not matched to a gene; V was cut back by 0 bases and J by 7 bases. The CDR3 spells CASSQEPGQAMNTQYF. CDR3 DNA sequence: TGCGCCAGCAGCCAAGAGCCGGGACAGGCAATGAATACGCAGTATTTT.

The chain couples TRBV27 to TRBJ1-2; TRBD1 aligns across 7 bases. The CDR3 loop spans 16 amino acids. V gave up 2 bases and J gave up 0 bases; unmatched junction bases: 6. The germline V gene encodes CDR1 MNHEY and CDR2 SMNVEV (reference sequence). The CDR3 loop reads CASSLIWDRANYGYTF. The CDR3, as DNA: TGTGCCAGCAGTTTAATTTGGGACAGAGCTAACTATGGCTACACCTTC.

The CDR3 DNA is TGTGTCTGCGCCGGGACAGGGGTCTACAATGAGCAGTTCTTC. Its protein is CVCAGTGVYNEQFF. The chain uses TRBV5-4 and TRBJ2-1; the match to TRBD1 covers 10 bases. Germline V gene sequence: CDR1 SGHNT, CDR2 YYREEE (reference sequence). The CDR3 loop spans 14 amino acids.

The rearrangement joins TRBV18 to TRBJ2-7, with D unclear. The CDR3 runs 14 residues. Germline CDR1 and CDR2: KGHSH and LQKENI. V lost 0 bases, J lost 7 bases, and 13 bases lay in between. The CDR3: CASSPPSGTREQYF. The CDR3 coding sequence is TGTGCCAGCTCACCACCGTCCGGAACGAGGGAGCAGTACTTC.

CDR3 nucleotides: TGTGCCAGCTCGGAGGGCTATGGCTACACCTTC. Amino acids: CASSEGYGYTF. The gene calls are TRBV27 and TRBJ1-2; no clear D gene. Trimming shortened V by 8 bases and J by 4 bases, and 8 bases separated the two germline ends. Germline assignment: CDR1 MNHEY and CDR2 SMNVEV (reference sequence). This CDR3 region has 11 residues.

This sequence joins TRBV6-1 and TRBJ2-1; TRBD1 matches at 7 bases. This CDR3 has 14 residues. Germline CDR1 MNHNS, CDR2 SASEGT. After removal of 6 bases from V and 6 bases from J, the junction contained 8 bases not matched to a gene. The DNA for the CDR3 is TGTGCCAGCAGACCGACAGGGACCCCCAATGAGCAGTTCTTC. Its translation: CASRPTGTPNEQFF.

The CDR3 loop is CASSLRGSGANVLTF. The CDR3, as DNA: TGCGCCAGCAGCTTGCGGGGCTCTGGGGCCAACGTCCTGACTTTC. The V gene is TRBV4-3, the J gene TRBJ2-6, with D possibly being TRBD2 (6 bases). This CDR3 is built from 15 residues. Looked up from germline, CDR1 is LGHNA and CDR2 is YSLEER. Between the trimmed V and J ends, which lost 5 bases and 0 bases, there was a span of 8 bases.

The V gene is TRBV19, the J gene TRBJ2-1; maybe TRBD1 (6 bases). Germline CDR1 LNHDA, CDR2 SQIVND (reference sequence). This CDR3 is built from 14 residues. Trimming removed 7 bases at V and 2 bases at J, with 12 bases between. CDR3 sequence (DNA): TGTGCCAGTACTCCAAGGGGGACCTACAATGAGCAGTTCTTC. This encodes CASTPRGTYNEQFF. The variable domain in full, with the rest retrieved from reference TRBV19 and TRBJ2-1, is DGGITQSPKYLFRKEGQNVTLSCEQNLNHDAMYWYRQDPGQGLRLIYYSQIVNDFQKGDIAEGYSVSREKKESFPLTVTSAQKNPTAFYLCASTPRGTYNEQFFGPGTRLTVL.

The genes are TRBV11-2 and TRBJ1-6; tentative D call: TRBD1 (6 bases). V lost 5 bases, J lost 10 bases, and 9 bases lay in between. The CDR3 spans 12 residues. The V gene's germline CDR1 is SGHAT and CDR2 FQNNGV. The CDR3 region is CASSPGQSPLHF. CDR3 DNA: TGTGCCAGCAGCCCCGGACAGTCACCCCTCCACTTT.

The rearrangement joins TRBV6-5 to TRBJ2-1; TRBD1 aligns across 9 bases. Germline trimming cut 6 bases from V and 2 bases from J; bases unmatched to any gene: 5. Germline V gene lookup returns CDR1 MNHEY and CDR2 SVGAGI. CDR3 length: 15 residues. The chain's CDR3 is CASRPGQGTYNEQFF. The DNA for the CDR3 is TGTGCCAGCAGACCGGGACAGGGTACCTACAATGAGCAGTTCTTC.

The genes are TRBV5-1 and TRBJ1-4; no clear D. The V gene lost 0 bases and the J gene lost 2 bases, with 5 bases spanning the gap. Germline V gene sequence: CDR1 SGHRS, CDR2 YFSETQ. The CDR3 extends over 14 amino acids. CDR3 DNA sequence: TGCGCCAGCAGCTTGGCCGGGACTAATGAAAAACTGTTTTTT. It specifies CASSLAGTNEKLFF.

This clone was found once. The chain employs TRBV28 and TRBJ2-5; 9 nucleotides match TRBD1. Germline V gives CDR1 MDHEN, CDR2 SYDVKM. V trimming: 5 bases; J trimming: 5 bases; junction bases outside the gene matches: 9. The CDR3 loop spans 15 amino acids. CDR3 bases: TGTGCCAGCAGTAGAGGGACAGGGAGGTCGGAGACCCAGTACTTC. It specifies CASSRGTGRSETQYF.

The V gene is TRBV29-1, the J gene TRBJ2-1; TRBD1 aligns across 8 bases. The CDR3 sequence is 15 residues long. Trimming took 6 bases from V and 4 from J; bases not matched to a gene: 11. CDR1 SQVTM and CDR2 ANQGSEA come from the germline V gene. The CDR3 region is CSVPTRGRPYNEQFF. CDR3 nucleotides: TGCAGCGTGCCTACCAGGGGGCGGCCTTACAATGAGCAGTTCTTC.

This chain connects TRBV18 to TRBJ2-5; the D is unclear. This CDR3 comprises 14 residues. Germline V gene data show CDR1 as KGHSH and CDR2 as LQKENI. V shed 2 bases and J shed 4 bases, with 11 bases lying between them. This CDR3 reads CASSPGYARETQYF. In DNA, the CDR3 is TGTGCCAGCTCACCAGGGTACGCCAGAGAGACCCAGTACTTC.

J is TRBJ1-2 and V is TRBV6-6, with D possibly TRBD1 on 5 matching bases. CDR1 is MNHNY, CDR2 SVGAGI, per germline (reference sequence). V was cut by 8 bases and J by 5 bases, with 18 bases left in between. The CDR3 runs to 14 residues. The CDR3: CASGKAAGAYGYTF. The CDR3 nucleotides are TGTGCCAGCGGCAAAGCGGCCGGGGCTTATGGCTACACCTTC.

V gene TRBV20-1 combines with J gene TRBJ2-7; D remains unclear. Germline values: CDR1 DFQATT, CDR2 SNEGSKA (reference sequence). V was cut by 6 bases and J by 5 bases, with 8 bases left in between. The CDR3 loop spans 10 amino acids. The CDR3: CSATRDEQYF. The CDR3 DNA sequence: TGCAGTGCCACCCGGGACGAGCAGTACTTC.

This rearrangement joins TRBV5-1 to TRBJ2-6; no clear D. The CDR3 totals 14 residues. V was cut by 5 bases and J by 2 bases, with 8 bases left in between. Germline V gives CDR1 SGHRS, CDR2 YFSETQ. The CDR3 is CASRAGAGANVLTF. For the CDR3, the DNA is TGCGCCAGCAGAGCTGGGGCTGGGGCCAACGTCCTGACTTTC.

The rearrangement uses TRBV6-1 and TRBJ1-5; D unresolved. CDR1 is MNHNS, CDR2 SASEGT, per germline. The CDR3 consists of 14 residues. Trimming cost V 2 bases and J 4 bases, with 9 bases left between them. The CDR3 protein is CASSENGLNQPQHF. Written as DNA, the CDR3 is TGTGCCAGCAGTGAAAACGGGTTGAATCAGCCCCAGCATTTT.

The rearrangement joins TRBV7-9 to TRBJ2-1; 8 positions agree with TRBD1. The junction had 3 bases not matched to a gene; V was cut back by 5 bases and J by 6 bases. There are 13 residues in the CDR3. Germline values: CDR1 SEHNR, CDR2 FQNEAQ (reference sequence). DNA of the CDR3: TGTGCCAGCAGCCCGGACAGGGCCAATGAGCAGTTCTTC. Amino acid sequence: CASSPDRANEQFF.

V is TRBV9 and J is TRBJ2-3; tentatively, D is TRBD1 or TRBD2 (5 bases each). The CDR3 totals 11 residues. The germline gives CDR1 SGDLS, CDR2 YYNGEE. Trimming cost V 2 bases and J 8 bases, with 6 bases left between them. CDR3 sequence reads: CASSVGTTQYF. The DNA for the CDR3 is TGTGCCAGCAGCGTGGGGACTACGCAGTATTTT.

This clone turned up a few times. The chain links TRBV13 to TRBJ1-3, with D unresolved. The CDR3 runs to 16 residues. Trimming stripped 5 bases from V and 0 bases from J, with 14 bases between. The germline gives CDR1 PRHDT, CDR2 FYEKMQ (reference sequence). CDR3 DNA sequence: TGTGCCAGCAGCGTCCTAAAGGCCAACTCTGGAAACACCATATATTTT. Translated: CASSVLKANSGNTIYF.

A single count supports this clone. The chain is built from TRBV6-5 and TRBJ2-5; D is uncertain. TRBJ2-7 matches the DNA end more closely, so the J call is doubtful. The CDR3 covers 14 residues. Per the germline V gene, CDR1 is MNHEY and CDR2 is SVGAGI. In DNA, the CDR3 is TGTGCCAGCAGTTACTCGTCCGGTGTCTACGAGCAGTACTTC. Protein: CASSYSSGVYEQYF.

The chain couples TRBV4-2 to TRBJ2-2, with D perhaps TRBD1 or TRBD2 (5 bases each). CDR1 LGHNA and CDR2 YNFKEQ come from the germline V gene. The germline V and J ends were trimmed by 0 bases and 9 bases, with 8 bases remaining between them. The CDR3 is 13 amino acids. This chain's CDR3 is CASSQDRGRELFF. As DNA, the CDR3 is TGTGCCAGCAGCCAAGATCGGGGCAGGGAGCTGTTTTTT.